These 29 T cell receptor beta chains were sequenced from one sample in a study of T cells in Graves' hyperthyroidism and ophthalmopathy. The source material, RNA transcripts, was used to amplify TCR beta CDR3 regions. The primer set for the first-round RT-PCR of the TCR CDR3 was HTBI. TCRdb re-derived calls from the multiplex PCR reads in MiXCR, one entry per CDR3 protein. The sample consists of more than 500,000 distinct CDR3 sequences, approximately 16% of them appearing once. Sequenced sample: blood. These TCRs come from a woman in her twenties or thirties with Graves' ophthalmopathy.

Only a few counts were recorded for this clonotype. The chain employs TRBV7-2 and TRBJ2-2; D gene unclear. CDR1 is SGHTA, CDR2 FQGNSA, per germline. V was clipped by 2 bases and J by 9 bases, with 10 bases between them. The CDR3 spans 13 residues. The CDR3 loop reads CASSLRRGWELFF. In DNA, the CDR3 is TGTGCCAGCAGCTTAAGGCGAGGTTGGGAGCTGTTTTTT. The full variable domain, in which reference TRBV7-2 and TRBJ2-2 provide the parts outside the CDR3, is GAGVSQSPSNKVTEKGKDVELRCDPISGHTALYWYRQSLGQGLEFLIYFQGNSAPDKSGLPSDRFSAERTGGSVSTLTIQRTQQEDSAVYLCASSLRRGWELFFGEGSRLTVL.

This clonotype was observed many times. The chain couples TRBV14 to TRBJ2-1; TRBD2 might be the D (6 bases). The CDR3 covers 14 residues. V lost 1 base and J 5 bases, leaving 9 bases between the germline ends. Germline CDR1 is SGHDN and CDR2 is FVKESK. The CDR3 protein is CASSQGGMNNEQFF. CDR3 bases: TGTGCCAGCAGCCAAGGCGGGATGAACAATGAGCAGTTCTTC.

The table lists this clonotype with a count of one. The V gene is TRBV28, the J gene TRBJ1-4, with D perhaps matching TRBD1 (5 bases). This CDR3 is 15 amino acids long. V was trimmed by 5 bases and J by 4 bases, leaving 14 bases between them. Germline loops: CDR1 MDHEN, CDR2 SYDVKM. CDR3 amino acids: CASSGRDGVNEKLFF. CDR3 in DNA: TGTGCCAGCAGTGGGCGGGACGGAGTTAATGAAAAACTGTTTTTT.

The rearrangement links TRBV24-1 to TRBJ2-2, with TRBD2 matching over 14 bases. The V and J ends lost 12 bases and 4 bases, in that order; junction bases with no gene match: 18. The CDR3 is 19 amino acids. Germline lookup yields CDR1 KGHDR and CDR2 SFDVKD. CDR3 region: CASSRGTSGSQRGTGELFF. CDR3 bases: TGTGCCTCCTCGCGGGGGACTAGCGGGAGTCAGAGGGGCACCGGGGAGCTGTTTTTT.

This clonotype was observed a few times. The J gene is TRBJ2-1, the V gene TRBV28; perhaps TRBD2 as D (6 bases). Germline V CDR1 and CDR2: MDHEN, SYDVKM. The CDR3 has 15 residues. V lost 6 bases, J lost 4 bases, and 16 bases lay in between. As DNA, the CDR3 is TGTGCCAGCAGGCAAACCGGGACTGGATACAATGAGCAGTTCTTC. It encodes CASRQTGTGYNEQFF.

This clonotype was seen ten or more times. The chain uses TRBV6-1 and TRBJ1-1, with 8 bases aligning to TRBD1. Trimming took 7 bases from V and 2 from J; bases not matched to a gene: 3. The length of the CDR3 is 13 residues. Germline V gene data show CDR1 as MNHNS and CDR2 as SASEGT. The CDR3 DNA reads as TGTGCCAGCATCGACAGGGGAAACACTGAAGCTTTCTTT. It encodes CASIDRGNTEAFF.

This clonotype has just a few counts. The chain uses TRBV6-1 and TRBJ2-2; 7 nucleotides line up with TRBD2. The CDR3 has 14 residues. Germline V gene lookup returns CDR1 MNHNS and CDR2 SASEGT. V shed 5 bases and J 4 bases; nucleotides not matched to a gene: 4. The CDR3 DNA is TGTGCCAGCAGTTCGACTAGCCCCACCGGGGAGCTGTTTTTT. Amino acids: CASSSTSPTGELFF.

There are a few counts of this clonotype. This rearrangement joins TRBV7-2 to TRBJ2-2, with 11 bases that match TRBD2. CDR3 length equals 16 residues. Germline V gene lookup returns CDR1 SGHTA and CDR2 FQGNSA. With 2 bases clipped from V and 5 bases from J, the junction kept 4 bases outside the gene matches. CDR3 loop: CASSLMGLAATGELFF. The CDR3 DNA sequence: TGTGCCAGCAGCTTAATGGGACTAGCGGCAACCGGGGAGCTGTTTTTT.

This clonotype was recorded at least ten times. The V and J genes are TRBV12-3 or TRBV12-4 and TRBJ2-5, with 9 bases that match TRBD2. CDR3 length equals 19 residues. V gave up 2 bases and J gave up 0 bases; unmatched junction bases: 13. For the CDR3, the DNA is TGTGCCAGCAGTTTAAGGAATCTCCCACTAGCGGGCCACCAAGAGACCCAGTACTTC. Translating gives CASSLRNLPLAGHQETQYF.

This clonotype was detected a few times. Here the CDR3 reads CSATSGSGGDTQYF. The CDR3 DNA reads TGCAGTGCTACAAGCGGGAGTGGGGGCGATACGCAGTATTTT. The chain links TRBV20-1 to TRBJ2-3; 8 nucleotides line up with TRBD2. The CDR3 is made up of 14 amino acids. The V and J ends lost 4 bases and 6 bases, in that order; junction bases with no gene match: 9. CDR1 and CDR2 from the germline V gene are DFQATT and SNEGSKA (reference sequence).

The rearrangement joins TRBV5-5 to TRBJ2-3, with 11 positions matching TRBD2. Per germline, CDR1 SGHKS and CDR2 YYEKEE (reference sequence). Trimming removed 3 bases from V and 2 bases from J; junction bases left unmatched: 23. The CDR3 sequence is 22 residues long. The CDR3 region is CASSSDAPGLAANRKNTDTQYF. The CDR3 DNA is TGTGCCAGCAGCTCTGATGCCCCGGGACTAGCGGCGAACCGGAAAAACACAGATACGCAGTATTTT.

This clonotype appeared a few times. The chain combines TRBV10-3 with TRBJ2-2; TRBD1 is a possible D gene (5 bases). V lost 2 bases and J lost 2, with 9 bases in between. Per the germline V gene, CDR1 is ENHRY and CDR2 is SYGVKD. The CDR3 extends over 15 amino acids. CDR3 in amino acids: CAISENRPNTGELFF. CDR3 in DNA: TGTGCCATCAGTGAGAACAGGCCCAACACCGGGGAGCTGTTTTTT.

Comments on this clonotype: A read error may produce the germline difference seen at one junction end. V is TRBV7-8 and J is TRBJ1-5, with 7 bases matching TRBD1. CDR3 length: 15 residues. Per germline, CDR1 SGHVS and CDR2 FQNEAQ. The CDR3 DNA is TGTGCCGGCAGCACTGCCACAGGGGTAAATCAGCCCCAGCATTTT. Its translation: CAGSTATGVNQPQHF.

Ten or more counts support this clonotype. Here the CDR3 reads CATTEDMNTGELFF. CDR3 in DNA: TGTGCCACCACCGAGGACATGAACACCGGGGAGCTGTTTTTT. The chain recombines TRBV6-2 or TRBV6-3 with TRBJ2-2, with D maybe TRBD1 (5 bases). Trimming pared 10 bases from V and 1 base from J, leaving 13 bases between. This CDR3 comprises 14 residues. Germline-derived CDR1 and CDR2 are MNHEY and SVGEGT.

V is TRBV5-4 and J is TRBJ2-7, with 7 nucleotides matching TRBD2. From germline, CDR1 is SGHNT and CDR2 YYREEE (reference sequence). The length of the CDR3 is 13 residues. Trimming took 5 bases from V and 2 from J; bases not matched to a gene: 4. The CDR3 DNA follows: TGTGCCAGCAGGCGTAGCGGGCCCTACGAGCAGTACTTC. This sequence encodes CASRRSGPYEQYF.

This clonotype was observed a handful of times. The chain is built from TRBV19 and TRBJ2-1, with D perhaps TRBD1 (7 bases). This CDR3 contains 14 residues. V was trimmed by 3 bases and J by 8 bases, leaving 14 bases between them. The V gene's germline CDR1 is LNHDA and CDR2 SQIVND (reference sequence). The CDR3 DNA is TGTGCCAGTAGTATTGTCTCAGGGGGGTATGAGCAGTTCTTC. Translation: CASSIVSGGYEQFF. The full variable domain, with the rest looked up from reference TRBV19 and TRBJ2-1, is DGGITQSPKYLFRKEGQNVTLSCEQNLNHDAMYWYRQDPGQGLRLIYYSQIVNDFQKGDIAEGYSVSREKKESFPLTVTSAQKNPTAFYLCASSIVSGGYEQFFGPGTRLTVL.

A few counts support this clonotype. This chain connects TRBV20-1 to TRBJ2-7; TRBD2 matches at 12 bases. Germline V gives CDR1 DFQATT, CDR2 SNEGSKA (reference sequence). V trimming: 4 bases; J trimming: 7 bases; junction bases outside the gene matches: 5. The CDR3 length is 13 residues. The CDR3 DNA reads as TGCAGTGCTACGACTAGCGGGAGTCGGGAGCAGTACTTC. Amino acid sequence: CSATTSGSREQYF.

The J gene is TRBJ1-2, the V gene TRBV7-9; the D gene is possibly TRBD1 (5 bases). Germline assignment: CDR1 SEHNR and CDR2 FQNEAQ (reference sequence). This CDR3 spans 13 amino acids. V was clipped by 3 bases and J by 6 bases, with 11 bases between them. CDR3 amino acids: CASSLGGVHGYTF. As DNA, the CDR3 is TGTGCCAGCAGCTTGGGGGGAGTACATGGCTACACCTTC.

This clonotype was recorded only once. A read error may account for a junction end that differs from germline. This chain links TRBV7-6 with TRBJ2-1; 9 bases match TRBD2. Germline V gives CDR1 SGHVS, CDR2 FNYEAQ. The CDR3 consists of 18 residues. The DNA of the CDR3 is TGTGCCAGCAGCCCCCCCTTTTTTGGCGGGAGGGCCTACGATGAGCAGTTCTTC. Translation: CASSPPFFGGRAYDEQFF.

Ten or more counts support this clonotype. CDR3 amino acids: CASSAKTSGTPDSTYEQYF. The CDR3, as DNA: TGTGCCAGCAGCGCAAAGACTAGCGGGACCCCTGACTCTACCTACGAGCAGTACTTC. The V and J genes are TRBV9 and TRBJ2-7, with TRBD2 matching 11 bases. This CDR3 is 19 amino acids long. Per the germline V gene, CDR1 is SGDLS and CDR2 is YYNGEE. Trimming at V came to 3 bases and at J to 2 bases, leaving 16 bases not matched to a gene.

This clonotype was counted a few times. The CDR3 nucleotides read TGTGCCAGCAGCTTAAGGAACGGCGAGCAGTACTTC. Translated: CASSLRNGEQYF. The chain links TRBV7-3 to TRBJ2-7; D not resolved. The germline V and J ends were trimmed by 1 base and 6 bases, with 7 bases remaining between them. The V gene's germline CDR1 is SGHTA and CDR2 FQGTGA. This CDR3 region has 12 residues.

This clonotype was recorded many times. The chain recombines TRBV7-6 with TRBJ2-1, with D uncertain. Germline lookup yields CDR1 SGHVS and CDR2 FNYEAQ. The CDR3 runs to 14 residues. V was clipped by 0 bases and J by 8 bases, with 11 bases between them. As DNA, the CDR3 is TGTGCCAGCAGCTTAGCACTGGTAACGGATGAGCAGTTCTTC. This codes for CASSLALVTDEQFF. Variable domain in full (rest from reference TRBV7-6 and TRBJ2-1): GAGVSQSPRYKVTKRGQDVALRCDPISGHVSLYWYRQALGQGPEFLTYFNYEAQQDKSGLPNDRFSAERPEGSISTLTIQRTEQRDSAMYRCASSLALVTDEQFFGPGTRLTVL.

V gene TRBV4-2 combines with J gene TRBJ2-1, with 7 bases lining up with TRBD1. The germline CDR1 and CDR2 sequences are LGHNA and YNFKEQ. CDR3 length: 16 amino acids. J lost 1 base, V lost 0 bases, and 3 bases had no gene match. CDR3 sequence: CASSQEGTVSYNEQFF. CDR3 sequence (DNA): TGTGCCAGCAGCCAAGAAGGGACAGTTTCCTACAATGAGCAGTTCTTC.

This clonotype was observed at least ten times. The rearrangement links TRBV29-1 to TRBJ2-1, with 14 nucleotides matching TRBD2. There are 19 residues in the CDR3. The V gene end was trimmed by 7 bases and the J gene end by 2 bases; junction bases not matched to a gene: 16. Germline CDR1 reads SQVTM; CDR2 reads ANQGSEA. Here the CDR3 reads CSARGTGLAGVSAYNEQFF. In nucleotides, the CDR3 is TGCAGCGCCCGAGGTACGGGACTAGCGGGAGTGAGCGCCTACAATGAGCAGTTCTTC.

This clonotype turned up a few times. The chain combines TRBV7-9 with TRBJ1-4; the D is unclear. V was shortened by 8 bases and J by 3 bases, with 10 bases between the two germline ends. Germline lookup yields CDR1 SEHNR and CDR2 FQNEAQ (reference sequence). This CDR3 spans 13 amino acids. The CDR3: CASGWVSNEKLFF. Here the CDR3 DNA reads TGTGCCAGCGGCTGGGTATCTAATGAAAAACTGTTTTTT.

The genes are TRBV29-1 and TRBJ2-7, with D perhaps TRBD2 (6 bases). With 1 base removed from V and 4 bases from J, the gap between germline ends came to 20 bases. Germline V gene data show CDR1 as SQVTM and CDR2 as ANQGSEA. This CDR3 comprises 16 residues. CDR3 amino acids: CSVEGEPGLTPYEQYF. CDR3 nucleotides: TGCAGCGTTGAAGGGGAACCGGGACTTACCCCTTACGAGCAGTACTTC.

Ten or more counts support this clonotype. CDR3 nucleotides: TGTGCCAGCAGTGAAGCGCACCCAGGAAGGCAGCCCCAGCATTTT. Translation: CASSEAHPGRQPQHF. This chain uses TRBV2 with TRBJ1-5; no firm D call. Trimming pared 0 bases from V and 7 bases from J, leaving 13 bases between. CDR1 SNHLY and CDR2 FYNNEI come from the germline V gene. The CDR3 is 15 amino acids.

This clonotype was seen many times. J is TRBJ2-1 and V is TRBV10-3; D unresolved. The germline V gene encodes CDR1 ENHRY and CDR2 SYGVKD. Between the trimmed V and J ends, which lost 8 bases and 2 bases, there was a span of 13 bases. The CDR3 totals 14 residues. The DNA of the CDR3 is TGTGCCATCGGCTCGGGTTCTCCCTACAATGAGCAGTTCTTC. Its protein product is CAIGSGSPYNEQFF.

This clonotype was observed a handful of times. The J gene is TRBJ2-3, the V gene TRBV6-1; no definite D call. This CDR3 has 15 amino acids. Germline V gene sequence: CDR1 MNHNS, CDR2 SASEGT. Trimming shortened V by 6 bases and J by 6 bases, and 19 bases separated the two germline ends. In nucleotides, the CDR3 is TGTGCCAGCAGATCAAGGACGGCTGGATTGGATACGCAGTATTTT. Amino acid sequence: CASRSRTAGLDTQYF.